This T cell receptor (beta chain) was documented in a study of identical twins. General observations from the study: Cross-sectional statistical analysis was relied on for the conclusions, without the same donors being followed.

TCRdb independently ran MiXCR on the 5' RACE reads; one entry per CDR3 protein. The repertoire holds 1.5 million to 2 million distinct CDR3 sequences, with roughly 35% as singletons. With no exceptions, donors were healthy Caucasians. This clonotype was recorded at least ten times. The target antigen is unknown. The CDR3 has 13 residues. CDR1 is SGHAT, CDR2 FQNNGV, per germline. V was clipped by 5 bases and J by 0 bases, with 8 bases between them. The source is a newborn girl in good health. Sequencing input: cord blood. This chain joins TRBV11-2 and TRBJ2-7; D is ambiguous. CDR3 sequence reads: CASSRYSSYEQYF. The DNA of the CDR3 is TGTGCCAGCAGCCGATATAGCTCCTACGAGCAGTACTTC.